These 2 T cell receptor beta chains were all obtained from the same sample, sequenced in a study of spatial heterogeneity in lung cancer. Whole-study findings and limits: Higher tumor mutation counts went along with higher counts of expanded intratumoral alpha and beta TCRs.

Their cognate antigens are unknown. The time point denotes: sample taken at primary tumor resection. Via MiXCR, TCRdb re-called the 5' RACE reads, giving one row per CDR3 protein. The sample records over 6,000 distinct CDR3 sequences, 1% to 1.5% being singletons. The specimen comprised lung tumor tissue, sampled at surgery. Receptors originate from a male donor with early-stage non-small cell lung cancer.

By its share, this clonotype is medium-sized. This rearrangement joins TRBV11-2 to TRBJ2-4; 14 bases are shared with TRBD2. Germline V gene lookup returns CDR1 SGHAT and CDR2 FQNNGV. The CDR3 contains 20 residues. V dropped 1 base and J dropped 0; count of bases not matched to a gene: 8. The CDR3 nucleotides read TGTGCCAGCAGCTTAGGGGGACTAGCGGGGGAATGGGAAGCCAAAAACATTCAGTACTTC. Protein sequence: CASSLGGLAGEWEAKNIQYF.

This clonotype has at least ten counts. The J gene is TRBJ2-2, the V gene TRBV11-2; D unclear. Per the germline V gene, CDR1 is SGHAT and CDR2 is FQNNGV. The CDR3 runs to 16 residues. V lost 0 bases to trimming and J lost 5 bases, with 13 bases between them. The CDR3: CASSLEGNRWTGELFF. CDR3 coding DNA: TGTGCCAGCAGCTTAGAAGGGAACAGATGGACCGGGGAGCTGTTTTTT.